Each of the 19 T cell receptor beta chains below was sequenced from the same sample in a study of T cells in localized non-small cell lung cancer. TCRdb's copy holds only in-frame clones and misses some; the assay was immunoSEQ multiplex PCR. The sample contains approximately 4,500 clones, under 40% of which appear only once. The input for sequencing was lung tumor tissue, taken before any cancer treatment. These TCRs come from a male donor aged 60 or over with stage I lung adenocarcinoma.

V usage is TRBV19 and J usage is TRBJ2-1; maybe TRBD2 (7 bases). Germline V gene data show CDR1 as LNHDA and CDR2 as SQIVND (reference sequence). V dropped 6 bases and J dropped 3 bases, with 18 bases sitting between them. This CDR3 has 16 residues. The CDR3 DNA follows: TGTGCCAGTAGCGATCGGGGGGCCGGAGTCTACAATGAGCAGTTCTTC. It yields the protein CASSDRGAGVYNEQFF.

By frequency in the sample, this clone is medium-sized (0.01 to 0.1%). The J gene is TRBJ1-6, the V gene TRBV14, with a weak D call TRBD1 (6 bases). CDR3 length: 15 amino acids. V lost 4 bases and J 7 bases, leaving 14 bases between the germline ends. Germline CDR1 is SGHDN and CDR2 is FVKESK. CDR3 loop: CASSPTRGSNSPLHF. CDR3 DNA sequence: TGTGCCAGCAGCCCAACCAGGGGTTCCAATTCACCCCTCCACTTT. Using reference TRBV14 and TRBJ1-6 for the parts outside the CDR3, the full variable domain is EAGVTQFPSHSVIEKGQTVTLRCDPISGHDNLYWYRRVMGKEIKFLLHFVKESKQDESGMPNNRFLAERTGGTYSTLKVQPAELEDSGVYFCASSPTRGSNSPLHFGNGTRLTVT.

This sequence joins TRBV19 and TRBJ1-1; D remains unclear. The length of the CDR3 is 14 residues. Germline CDR1 is LNHDA and CDR2 is SQIVND (reference sequence). The V end lost 7 bases, the J end lost 0 bases, and 12 bases lay between the germline ends. For the CDR3, the DNA is TGTGCCAGTAAGTTCGGGCAAATGAACACTGAAGCTTTCTTT. Residues: CASKFGQMNTEAFF.

This clone was counted only a few times. This chain links TRBV6-8 with TRBJ2-1; D is unclear. V lost 2 bases, J lost 9 bases, and 8 bases lay in between. Germline CDR1 is MNHGY and CDR2 is SAAAGT. This CDR3 is 12 amino acids long. The CDR3 here is CASSYVRTEQFF. CDR3 coding DNA: TGTGCCAGCAGTTACGTCCGGACTGAGCAGTTCTTC.

This rearrangement joins TRBV5-1 to TRBJ1-1; tentative D call: TRBD1 (6 bases). Germline CDR1 reads SGHRS; CDR2 reads YFSETQ. The CDR3 consists of 15 residues. With 4 bases removed from V and 6 bases from J, the gap between germline ends came to 19 bases. CDR3 nucleotides: TGCGCCAGCAGCATACTGACAGGCTCGGATTCTGAAGCTTTCTTT. This encodes CASSILTGSDSEAFF.

This clone was detected only a few times. Other DNA sequences of this sample code for an identical CDR3. The chain uses TRBV19 and TRBJ1-1; D gene ambiguous. The CDR3 contains 13 residues. Germline CDR1 LNHDA, CDR2 SQIVND (reference sequence). V dropped 0 bases and J dropped 2 bases, with 4 bases sitting between them. The DNA of the CDR3 is TGTGCCAGTAGTATAGATCGCAACACTGAAGCTTTCTTT. Its translation is CASSIDRNTEAFF.

This clone was recorded a few times. This chain uses TRBV6-8 with TRBJ1-6, with 7 bases identical to TRBD1. Germline CDR1 MNHGY, CDR2 SAAAGT. Unmatched junction bases numbered 13, after V lost 5 bases and J lost 6 bases. The CDR3 extends over 17 amino acids. CDR3 protein: CASSLGGGGSGNSPLHF. The CDR3 DNA reads TGTGCCAGCAGTCTCGGGGGAGGGGGCAGTGGTAATTCACCCCTCCACTTT.

This clone was found a few times. The chain couples TRBV5-1 to TRBJ2-7; TRBD1 aligns across 8 bases. Looked up from germline, CDR1 is SGHRS and CDR2 is YFSETQ. V dropped 4 bases and J dropped 0; count of bases not matched to a gene: 9. The CDR3 is 16 amino acids. The CDR3 nucleotides are TGCGCCAGCAGCCACCTGACAGGGGTCGACTCCTACGAGCAGTACTTC. Translation: CASSHLTGVDSYEQYF.

V is TRBV29-1 and J is TRBJ1-3; tentative D call: TRBD1 (6 bases). The V gene's germline CDR1 is SQVTM and CDR2 ANQGSEA. The CDR3 consists of 15 residues. Trimming pared 4 bases from V and 0 bases from J, leaving 13 bases between. CDR3 coding DNA: TGCAGCGTTGCCGGAACAGGGAGCTCTGGAAACACCATATATTTT. It codes for CSVAGTGSSGNTIYF.

In its sample, this clone was seen once. The V call is TRBV7-8, the J call TRBJ1-4; weak D call: TRBD1 (6 bases). Per germline, CDR1 SGHVS and CDR2 FQNEAQ. The CDR3 runs 13 residues. The germline V and J ends were trimmed by 6 bases and 8 bases, with 13 bases remaining between them. The CDR3 sequence is CASREFRGEKLFF. CDR3 sequence (DNA): TGTGCCAGCAGGGAGTTCAGGGGAGAAAAACTGTTTTTT. The full variable domain, completed using reference TRBV7-8 and TRBJ1-4, is GAGVSQSPRYKVAKRGQDVALRCDPISGHVSLFWYQQALGQGPEFLTYFQNEAQLDKSGLPSDRFFAERPEGSVSTLKIQRTQQEDSAVYLCASREFRGEKLFFGSGTQLSVL.

The V and J genes are TRBV10-2 and TRBJ2-3; weak D call: TRBD2 (6 bases). Germline V gene sequence: CDR1 WSHSY, CDR2 SAAADI. V shed 2 bases and J shed 4 bases, with 13 bases lying between them. The CDR3 totals 15 residues. CDR3 sequence (DNA): TGCGCCAGCAGTGAGGGGGGGTCTAGTGCAGATACGCAGTATTTT. Translation gives CASSEGGSSADTQYF.

This clone is classed as medium-sized. The V gene is TRBV9, the J gene TRBJ1-2, with a tentative D call TRBD1 (6 bases). The CDR3 is 13 amino acids. Germline V gives CDR1 SGDLS, CDR2 YYNGEE. V lost 4 bases to trimming and J lost 8 bases, with 15 bases between them. The CDR3 nucleotides read TGTGCCAGCAGCCCCGGAACAGGGCACGGCTACACCTTC. Translation gives CASSPGTGHGYTF.

This clone is medium-sized in the sample. The chain has TRBV11-3 and TRBJ2-3; a possible D gene is TRBD2 (7 bases). This CDR3 spans 15 amino acids. V was clipped by 4 bases and J by 0 bases, with 11 bases between them. Germline V lookup: CDR1 SGHNT, CDR2 YENEEA. The CDR3 coding sequence is TGTGCCAGCAGCTCCGGGGGGCCGAGCACAGATACGCAGTATTTT. Translating it yields CASSSGGPSTDTQYF.

By share, this clone ranks as medium-sized. The gene calls are TRBV11-3 and TRBJ1-6; D call uncertain. The CDR3 is 14 amino acids. Germline-derived CDR1 and CDR2 are SGHNT and YENEEA. V lost 6 bases and J lost 7, with 13 bases in between. CDR3 region: CASSQGQVNSPLHF. CDR3 DNA: TGTGCCAGCAGTCAAGGGCAGGTCAATTCACCCCTCCACTTT. Based on the CDR3 plus reference TRBV11-3 and TRBJ1-6, the full variable domain is EAGVVQSPRYKIIEKKQPVAFWCNPISGHNTLYWYLQNLGQGPELLIRYENEEAVDDSQLPKDRFSAERLKGVDSTLKIQPAELGDSAVYLCASSQGQVNSPLHFGNGTRLTVT.

This clone is termed medium-sized. V is TRBV6-8 and J is TRBJ2-7; D is perhaps TRBD2 (5 bases). Germline loops: CDR1 MNHGY, CDR2 SAAAGT. V was clipped by 0 bases and J by 0 bases, with 9 bases between them. CDR3 length equals 15 residues. CDR3 amino acids: CASSYSSGSSYEQYF. In DNA form, the CDR3 reads TGTGCCAGCAGTTACTCGTCGGGGTCCTCCTACGAGCAGTACTTC.

DNA for the CDR3: TGCGCCAGCAGCTTGCTCCCTATAGCGGGGGGCGCATACAATGAGCAGTTCTTC. It specifies CASSLLPIAGGAYNEQFF. This chain links TRBV5-1 with TRBJ2-1, with 10 positions matching TRBD2. Looked up from germline, CDR1 is SGHRS and CDR2 is YFSETQ. Losses at the gene ends were 1 base for V and 4 bases for J; bases not matched to a gene: 11. This CDR3 contains 18 residues.

V usage is TRBV15 and J usage is TRBJ1-1; maybe TRBD1 (6 bases). Trimming took 6 bases from V and 0 from J, leaving 17 bases between them. CDR3 length: 16 amino acids. From germline, CDR1 is LNHNV and CDR2 YYDKDF (reference sequence). DNA of the CDR3: TGTGCCACCAGGAGCACAGGGAAACTTATGAACACTGAAGCTTTCTTT. This gives the protein CATRSTGKLMNTEAFF.

Relative to its sample, this clone is large (0.1 to 1%). The chain joins TRBV14 to TRBJ2-1, with a tentative D call TRBD2 (5 bases). This CDR3 has 14 residues. CDR1 and CDR2 (germline): SGHDN, FVKESK. Trimming pared 1 base from V and 7 bases from J, leaving 11 bases between. The CDR3 DNA follows: TGTGCCAGCAGCCAAGTGGGCCGAGGGAATGAGCAGTTCTTC. Translation gives CASSQVGRGNEQFF.

This clone was seen a few times. The chain is built from TRBV6-8 and TRBJ1-1; a possible D gene is TRBD1 (5 bases). This CDR3 region has 14 residues. V was clipped by 4 bases and J by 8 bases, with 17 bases between them. Germline assignment: CDR1 MNHGY and CDR2 SAAAGT. The CDR3 region is CASSSRGGTSEAFF. The CDR3 DNA reads as TGTGCCAGCAGTTCAAGGGGCGGGACGTCCGAAGCTTTCTTT.